This TCR beta chain was captured by sequencing in a study of blood T cell repertoires in COVID-19. Method: immunoSEQ multiplex PCR; TCRdb's copy keeps in-frame clones and lacks some. Among approximately 170,000 clones, more than 80% were seen once, and the ten largest hold roughly 2%. V gave up 2 bases and J gave up 2 bases, with 16 bases separating them. The CDR3 sequence is 16 residues long. CDR1 and CDR2 from the germline V gene are MNHEY and SVGEGT. The chain employs TRBV6-2 or TRBV6-3 and TRBJ2-7; D is perhaps TRBD2 (5 bases). This clonotype was sampled from a woman in her sixties with COVID-19, enrolled during active disease. Sequences were obtained from peripheral blood. In DNA, the CDR3 is TGTGCCAGCAGTTACGATTTTGAGGGTGTTACCTACGAGCAGTACTTC. Protein: CASSYDFEGVTYEQYF.